The TCR beta chain described here comes from a study of T cells in localized non-small cell lung cancer. The method was immunoSEQ multiplex PCR; TCRdb's version includes in-frame clones alone and lacks a portion of them. The sample carries about 52,000 clones, roughly 80% recorded once. Notes on the study in general: It was uninvolved adjacent lung that showed the highest T cell clonality, exceeding tumor. Investigators sequenced only a single tumor region, leaving heterogeneity possible. In adjacent lung, a median roughly 56 of the top 100 tumor clones were found.

The CDR3 length is 15 residues. V lost 2 bases and J 3 bases, leaving 13 bases between the germline ends. Germline V gene lookup returns CDR1 SGHVS and CDR2 FQNEAQ. Of note for this clone: Antigen: not known.

The sequence derives from a woman aged 40-69 years with stage II lung adenocarcinoma. The chain uses TRBV7-8 and TRBJ1-1; D uncertain. The sample consisted of PBMCs, taken before any cancer treatment. DNA for the CDR3: TGTGCCAGCAGCTTAAGACGACCCCCGGACACTGAAGCTTTCTTT. It translates to CASSLRRPPDTEAFF.